This T cell receptor (beta chain) was recorded in a study of T cell changes during pregnancy in multiple sclerosis. Trimming took 5 bases from V and 4 from J, leaving 13 bases between them. This CDR3 is built from 14 residues. CDR1 and CDR2 from the germline V gene are SEHNR and FQNEAQ (reference sequence). In this sample, this clone turned up once. The data were produced by immunoSEQ multiplex PCR, yet TCRdb's version contains in-frame clones alone and is incomplete. Seen here are almost 55,000 clones, under 95% observed once, and the top ten hold approximately 3%. This chain links TRBV7-9 with TRBJ2-3, with D possibly TRBD1 on 5 matching bases. This receptor was identified in a female donor with multiple sclerosis, enrolled in a pregnancy study. Sample: CD8+ T cells from peripheral blood mononuclear cells, taken before pregnancy. The CDR3, as DNA: TGTGCCAGCAGCGCCCTGAAAGGGGCAGATACGCAGTATTTT. Amino acids: CASSALKGADTQYF.